This T cell receptor beta chain emerged from a study of graft-versus-host responses after intestinal transplantation. About the study: Recipients got multivisceral, liver-intestinal, or isolated intestinal transplants. Once they had received anti-thymocyte globulin induction, all recipients took tacrolimus and steroids for approximately 3 years. Findings and caveats of the study: GvH clones were found in recipient marrow; some appeared first in ileum or blood. Some patients had graft-donor T cell macrochimerism, and their allografts showed high graft-versus-host to host-versus-graft clonal ratios.

Repertoires were generated with immunoSEQ multiplex PCR, while TCRdb's copy carries only in-frame clones and drops some. Among 5,500 or so clones listed, more than 20% were seen once. Per the germline V gene, CDR1 is LGHNA and CDR2 is YNFKEQ. V trimming: 4 bases; J trimming: 5 bases; junction bases outside the gene matches: 5. The CDR3 contains 15 residues. Sequencing used alloreactive CD4+ T cells from a mixed lymphocyte reaction culture, obtained before transplantation. Subset noted: CFSE-low proliferating T cells sorted from approximately six-day pre-transplant mixed lymphocyte reaction (GvH or HvG direction). This TCR was sampled from a human patient who was an organ donor for intestinal transplantation. The rearrangement joins TRBV4-2 to TRBJ2-5; the match to TRBD2 covers 12 bases. For the CDR3, the DNA is TGTGCCAGCAGCCCGCTCGGGACTAGCGGGGAGACCCAGTACTTC. Its protein is CASSPLGTSGETQYF.